Only a few counts were recorded for the clone carrying this T cell receptor (beta chain). Its target is unknown. These data belong to a study of response to subunit inactivated influenza vaccine. Study outcomes and limitations: There was a suggestion from the authors that each seasonal influenza vaccination recruits few new T cells.

TCRdb reanalysed the RT-PCR reads using MiXCR and keeps one entry per CDR3 protein. The data show over 800,000 distinct CDR3 sequences, around 20% seen once. This CDR3 has 14 amino acids. Trimming pared 6 bases from V and 0 bases from J, leaving 12 bases between. Looked up from germline, CDR1 is DFQATT and CDR2 is SNEGSKA (reference sequence). The chain couples TRBV20-1 to TRBJ2-1; D is uncertain. This TCR came from a man aged 50 to 60 who received an inactivated influenza vaccine. Sequenced here: PBMCs from blood, sampled 5 to 6 days after vaccination. The CDR3 DNA reads as TGCAGTGCAGAAAGCGAGAGCTCCTACAATGAGCAGTTCTTC. It yields the protein CSAESESSYNEQFF.